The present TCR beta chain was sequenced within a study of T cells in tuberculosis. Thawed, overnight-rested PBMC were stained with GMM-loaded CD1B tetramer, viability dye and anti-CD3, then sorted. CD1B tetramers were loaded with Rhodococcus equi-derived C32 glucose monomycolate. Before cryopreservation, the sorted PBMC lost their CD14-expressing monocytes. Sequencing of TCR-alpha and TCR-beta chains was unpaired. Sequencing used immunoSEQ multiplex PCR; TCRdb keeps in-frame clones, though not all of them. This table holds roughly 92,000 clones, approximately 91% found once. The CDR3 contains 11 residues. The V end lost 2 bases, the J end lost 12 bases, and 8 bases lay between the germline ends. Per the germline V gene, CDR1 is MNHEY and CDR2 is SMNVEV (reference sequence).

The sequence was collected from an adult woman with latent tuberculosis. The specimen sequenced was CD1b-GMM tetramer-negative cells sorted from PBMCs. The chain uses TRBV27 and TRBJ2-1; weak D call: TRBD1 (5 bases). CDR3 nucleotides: TGTGCCAGCAGTTTAGGGGCATGGCAGTTCTTC. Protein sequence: CASSLGAWQFF.